The clone carrying this TCR beta chain has just one count. Its antigen remains unidentified. Method: immunoSEQ multiplex PCR; TCRdb's copy keeps in-frame clones and lacks some. The table includes over 10,000 clones, approximately 85% detected once. This sample was included in a study of graft-versus-host responses after intestinal transplantation. About the research overall: Transplants were multivisceral, liver-intestinal, or isolated intestinal. Anti-thymocyte globulin induction was given to all recipients, followed by tacrolimus and steroids for 3 to 4 years. Study conclusions and caveats: Allograft clonal ratios (graft-versus-host to host-versus-graft) were high in patients who had graft-donor T cell macrochimerism. There were GvH clones found in recipient marrow, and some of them appeared first in ileum or blood.

Germline values: CDR1 MNHEY, CDR2 SVGAGI. CDR3 length: 15 residues. The V end was cut by 2 bases, the J end by 6 bases, with 16 bases between. The source of this sequence is a human patient who received an intestinal transplant, so some T cells may come from the graft donor. Specimen: PBMCs, collected after intestinal transplantation. V is TRBV6-5 and J is TRBJ1-2; D is undetermined. In DNA, the CDR3 is TGTGCCAGCAGTTACAATCGGGCGGCAGAGAATGGCTACACCTTC. It yields the protein CASSYNRAAENGYTF.